These T cell receptor beta chains were read from a single sample in a study of blood T cell repertoires in COVID-19. The repertoire was sequenced with immunoSEQ multiplex PCR; TCRdb's copy has only in-frame clones and lacks some. The sample includes approximately 90,000 clones, about 86% seen only once; the top ten take over 15%. Sequencing was done on a sample of peripheral blood. These receptors all come from a woman older than 75 with acute or convalescent COVID-19. CDR3s leave out the opening cysteine and the closing phenylalanine or tryptophan. Each record gives: V gene, CDR3 length, J gene, CDR3 protein.

TRBV25-1	9	TRBJ2-7	ASSVMREQY
TRBV6-5	13	TRBJ1-2	ASSYRGQENYGYT
TRBV7-3	12	TRBJ1-2	ASSFGPRGNGYT
TRBV30	12	TRBJ1-1	AWMGRGLNTEAF
TRBV18	12	TRBJ1-2	ASSPGTPLYGYT
TRBV7-9	13	TRBJ2-1	ASGPTGGVYNEQF
TRBV15	13	TRBJ1-1	ATSRGQGVYTEAF
TRBV19	14	TRBJ2-2	ASSTTSGRNTGELF
TRBV2	10	TRBJ2-7	ASSVLSNHLY
TRBV28	12	TRBJ2-2	ASSSTGNTGELF
TRBV5-1	13	TRBJ2-3	ASSLALRSLDTQY
TRBV5-1	14	TRBJ1-1	ASSLVPGQMNTEAF
TRBV12-3/TRBV12-4	9	TRBJ2-1	ASSLIEEQF
TRBV19	11	TRBJ2-1	ASKGGTYNEQF
TRBV19	16	TRBJ2-1	ASSMRPSGGITYNEQF
TRBV20-1	12	TRBJ1-3	SASQGASGNTIY
TRBV11-2	13	TRBJ1-1	ASSPSGHMNTEAF
TRBV7-9	10	TRBJ2-1	ASSSSGPITF
TRBV4-1	12	TRBJ2-5	ASARLVGAETQY
TRBV5-5	14	TRBJ2-3	ASSPDRDRRTDTQY
TRBV7-3	13	TRBJ2-2	ASSQAGYSGGELF
TRBV30	14	TRBJ1-2	AWSVRLGQGNYGYT
TRBV24-1	12	TRBJ2-3	ATSEPQGTDTQY
TRBV10-1	11	TRBJ1-1	ASSRTGITEAF
TRBV2	14	TRBJ1-6	ASKGRVGLYNSPLH
TRBV11-3	11	TRBJ1-1	ASSLRGASEAF
TRBV5-1	11	TRBJ1-3	ASRESNGNTIY
TRBV7-6	12	TRBJ1-1	ASSFGRQGTEAF
TRBV18	12	TRBJ1-4	ASSPGGSGEKLF